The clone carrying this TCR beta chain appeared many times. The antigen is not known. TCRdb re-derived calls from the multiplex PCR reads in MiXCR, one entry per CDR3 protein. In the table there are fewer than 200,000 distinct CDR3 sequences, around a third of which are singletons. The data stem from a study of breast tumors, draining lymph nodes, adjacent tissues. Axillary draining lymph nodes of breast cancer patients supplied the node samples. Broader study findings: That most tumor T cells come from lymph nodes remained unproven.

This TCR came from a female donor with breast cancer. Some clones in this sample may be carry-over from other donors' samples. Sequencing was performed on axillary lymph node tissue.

This CDR3 reads CSAPGGGGLDQPQHF. The CDR3 DNA reads TGCAGTGCGCCCGGCGGAGGGGGCTTGGATCAGCCCCAGCATTTT. The V and J genes are TRBV20-1 and TRBJ1-5; TRBD1 matches at 7 bases. The junction had 13 bases not matched to a gene; V was cut back by 6 bases and J by 5 bases. The CDR3 consists of 15 residues. The V gene's germline CDR1 is DFQATT and CDR2 SNEGSKA (reference sequence).